A selection of T cell receptor beta chains follows, all from one sample in a study of cytomegalovirus exposure and HLA in healthy donors. Only in-frame clones appear in the TCRdb table, and some are missing; sequencing was by immunoSEQ multiplex PCR. There are some 140,000 clones in the sample; 60% to 80% occur only once, and about 1% lies in the top ten. Sequencing was done on a sample of PBMCs. These receptors came from a man younger than 35 in good health and CMV-seronegative. The CDR3 runs from the conserved cysteine through the conserved F or W. The order of the fields is V gene, D gene, J gene, clone size, CDR3 DNA, CDR3 protein. A D gene is named only where the DNA matches it firmly. Rows may omit the clone size; those that give it use once, few, many or a size class.

>TRBV7-8|TRBD1|TRBJ2-7|NA
TGTGCCAGCAGCTCCCGGGACAGGTTCTACGAGCAGTACTTC
CASSSRDRFYEQYF
>TRBV2|NA|TRBJ1-6|NA
TGTGCCAGCAGCGCGACAGAGAATTCACCCCTCCACTTT
CASSATENSPLHF
>TRBV7-9|TRBD2|TRBJ2-1|NA
TGTGCCAGCAGCTTCCCGGGAGGGGCCGATGAGCAGTTCTTC
CASSFPGGADEQFF
>TRBV7-9|NA|TRBJ2-5|NA
TGTGCCAGCAGCTTGTCGGTGTACCAAGAGACCCAGTACTTC
CASSLSVYQETQYF
>TRBV7-2|NA|TRBJ1-4|NA
TGTGCCAGCAGCTTTGGCGGTTGGGAAAAACTGTTTTTT
CASSFGGWEKLFF
>TRBV4-3|NA|TRBJ1-1|few
TGCGCCAGCAGCCAAGAGAGGGAAAGGATTAACACTGAAGCTTTCTTT
CASSQERERINTEAFF
>TRBV10-3|NA|TRBJ1-1|NA
TGTGCCATCAGGGCGAACACTGAAGCTTTCTTT
CAIRANTEAFF
>TRBV7-2|NA|TRBJ1-5|NA
TGTGCCAGCAGCTTCTCAGGGATCCATCAGCCCCAGCATTTT
CASSFSGIHQPQHF
>TRBV5-6|TRBD1|TRBJ1-1|few
TGTGCCAGCAGCTCCCGGGACAGGGTAACTGAAGCTTTCTTT
CASSSRDRVTEAFF
>TRBV4-3|NA|TRBJ2-6|few
TGCGCCAGCAGCCAAGGAGCTGTTTCTGGGGCCAACGTCCTGACTTTC
CASSQGAVSGANVLTF
>TRBV19|TRBD1|TRBJ2-1|NA
TGTGCCGGAACCGGGACAGGGGGTTACAATGAGCAGTTCTTC
CAGTGTGGYNEQFF
>TRBV27|NA|TRBJ2-1|NA
TGTGCCAGCAGTTTAGGGGGGTCCCGGGACGTCGGGCAGTTCTTC
CASSLGGSRDVGQFF
>TRBV6-4|TRBD1|TRBJ1-2|NA
TGTGCCAGCAGTGACTCGTTTCCAGGGGGCGCCGATAACTATGGCTACACCTTC
CASSDSFPGGADNYGYTF
>TRBV9|TRBD2|TRBJ2-7|NA
TGTGCCAGCAGCGTAGGACTAGCGGGGGGCTACGAGCAGTACTTC
CASSVGLAGGYEQYF
>TRBV15|TRBD1|TRBJ2-5|NA
TGTGCCACCAGCCCCCCGGTGGCAGGGGGAGAGACCCAGTACTTC
CATSPPVAGGETQYF
>TRBV19|NA|TRBJ2-1|NA
TGTGCCAGTAGGCTAGCCCGCGACAATGAGCAGTTCTTC
CASRLARDNEQFF
>TRBV27|NA|TRBJ1-1|NA
TGTGCCAGCAGTTTAGGGGGGGAAACTGAAGCTTTCTTT
CASSLGGETEAFF
>TRBV19|TRBD1|TRBJ2-7|NA
TGTGCCAGTGGGCAGAGGGGGCAGCTCTACGAGCAGTACTTC
CASGQRGQLYEQYF
>TRBV11-3|TRBD2|TRBJ2-3|NA
TGTGCCAGCAGCCTAGCGGGGGGGCTCACAGATACGCAGTATTTT
CASSLAGGLTDTQYF
>TRBV5-1|TRBD2|TRBJ2-1|NA
TGCGCCAGCAGCTTAGCGGGGGGCAGGAATGAGCAGTTCTTC
CASSLAGGRNEQFF
>TRBV27|NA|TRBJ1-2|NA
TGTGCCAGCAGTTTTCTCTTAAAAGGGGGGGGGATCTATGGCTACACCTTC
CASSFLLKGGGIYGYTF
>TRBV9|TRBD2|TRBJ2-7|NA
TGTGCCAGCAGCGTAGCTAGCGGGGGCTCCTACGAGCAGTACTTC
CASSVASGGSYEQYF
>TRBV5-6|TRBD1|TRBJ1-3|NA
TGTGCCAGCAGTAAACCCACAGGGGGCCGCACCATATATTTT
CASSKPTGGRTIYF
>TRBV7-2|TRBD1|TRBJ2-2|NA
TGTGCCAGCAGACCGGGACAGGTTAACACCGGGGAGCTGTTTTTT
CASRPGQVNTGELFF
>TRBV4-3|TRBD1|TRBJ1-2|few
TGCGCCAGCAGCCGTTATCAGGGGGCGAACTATGGCTACACCTTC
CASSRYQGANYGYTF